This T cell receptor (beta chain) was obtained from a study of blood T cell repertoires in COVID-19. Using immunoSEQ multiplex PCR, the repertoire was profiled, and TCRdb retains in-frame clones only, with some absent. There are more than 95,000 clones in the sample; about four fifths occur only once, and 9.4% lies in the top ten. Sequenced: peripheral blood. This clonotype originated in a woman in her 70s with acute or convalescent COVID-19.

CDR3 loop: CAWNRGVAGNTIYF. CDR3 DNA sequence: TGTGCCTGGAATCGGGGAGTAGCTGGAAACACCATATATTTT. The chain employs TRBV30 and TRBJ1-3; D unresolved. The CDR3 runs to 14 residues. Trimming removed 4 bases from V and 2 bases from J, with 12 bases in between. The germline gives CDR1 GTSNPN, CDR2 SVGIG (reference sequence).